This T cell receptor (beta chain) was documented in a study of blood T cell repertoires in COVID-19. The wider study: Samples of COVID-19 (acute and convalescent) were obtained from the United States, Italy and Spain. From T cells, B-cell-depleted T cells, or PBMCs came the material, which was cDNA or gDNA.

Original processing methods: Reference gene primers were amplified, and this amplification served to estimate nucleated cell counts. Only in-frame clones appear in the TCRdb table, and some are missing; sequencing was by immunoSEQ multiplex PCR. That table is the source of V, J and clone size, and D and trimming were worked out from the DNA. The data show some 400,000 clones, with roughly 89% seen just once and approximately 7% held by the top ten. This CDR3 is 16 amino acids long. Per the germline V gene, CDR1 is MDHEN and CDR2 is SYDVKM. Losses at the gene ends were 1 base for V and 4 bases for J; bases not matched to a gene: 6.

Sequencing was carried out using peripheral blood. The chain links TRBV28 to TRBJ1-2; TRBD1 aligns across 10 bases. This sequence originates from a man aged 18 to 30 with active or convalescent COVID-19. This CDR3 is CASSLSGTGAAYGYTF. CDR3 coding DNA: TGTGCCAGCAGTTTATCCGGGACAGGGGCGGCCTATGGCTACACCTTC.